This passage covers 25 T cell receptor beta chains from one sample sequenced in a study of blood T cell repertoires in COVID-19. TCRdb keeps only in-frame clones here, not all; method: immunoSEQ multiplex PCR. The data contain around 16,000 clones, about 90% of them singletons. Sequencing was done on a sample of peripheral blood. These receptor sequences come from a human donor in a cohort sampled during active COVID-19.

The chain employs TRBV11-2 and TRBJ2-7; D is perhaps TRBD1 (6 bases). Between the trimmed V and J ends, which lost 2 bases and 3 bases, there was a span of 11 bases. The CDR3 contains 14 residues. Germline V gene sequence: CDR1 SGHAT, CDR2 FQNNGV. The CDR3 coding sequence is TGTGCCAGCAGCTTACACAGGGACGGCTACGAGCAGTACTTC. Its translation is CASSLHRDGYEQYF.

J is TRBJ2-7 and V is TRBV7-2; the D gene is possibly TRBD2 (6 bases). The germline CDR1 and CDR2 sequences are SGHTA and FQGNSA. The V end lost 3 bases, the J end lost 2 bases, and 14 bases lay between the germline ends. The CDR3 extends over 15 amino acids. In nucleotides, the CDR3 is TGTGCCAGCAGCTTTCCCCGGGGAGGAGCCTACGAGCAGTACTTC. This gives the protein CASSFPRGGAYEQYF.

The V and J genes are TRBV28 and TRBJ2-7; D is perhaps TRBD2 (7 bases). Germline values: CDR1 MDHEN, CDR2 SYDVKM. This CDR3 spans 15 amino acids. Trimming removed 2 bases from V and 2 bases from J, with 13 bases in between. The CDR3 bases are TGTGCCAGCAGTTTAGGGGGGGGCTCCCCCTACGAGCAGTACTTC. Translated, it gives CASSLGGGSPYEQYF.

The rearrangement uses TRBV7-9 and TRBJ2-1; no reliable D call. The CDR3 consists of 15 residues. From germline, CDR1 is SEHNR and CDR2 FQNEAQ (reference sequence). The V gene lost 3 bases and the J gene lost 0 bases, with 9 bases spanning the gap. The CDR3 here is CASSFLLSSYNEQFF. The CDR3 DNA is TGTGCCAGCAGCTTCCTCTTGAGCTCCTACAATGAGCAGTTCTTC.

V is TRBV4-2 and J is TRBJ2-1; a weak D match, TRBD2 (6 bases). V was trimmed by 4 bases and J by 6 bases, leaving 19 bases between them. The CDR3 spans 16 residues. Germline V gene data show CDR1 as LGHNA and CDR2 as YNFKEQ. CDR3 nucleotide sequence: TGTGCCAGCAGCCGGAAGGGCGGGGTTACGTCCAATGAGCAGTTCTTC. Protein product: CASSRKGGVTSNEQFF.

The chain joins TRBV14 to TRBJ1-2, with 8 positions matching TRBD1. The V and J ends lost 3 bases and 5 bases, in that order; junction bases with no gene match: 2. There are 13 residues in the CDR3. Germline CDR1 SGHDN, CDR2 FVKESK. The CDR3 is CASSQGQAYGYTF. The CDR3, as DNA: TGTGCCAGCAGCCAGGGACAGGCGTATGGCTACACCTTC.

The chain is built from TRBV7-3 and TRBJ1-2; 10 nucleotides align to TRBD1. The CDR3 spans 13 residues. Trimming at V came to 4 bases and at J to 6 bases, leaving 2 bases not matched to a gene. CDR1 and CDR2 (germline): SGHTA, FQGTGA. The CDR3 sequence: CASSSGQGDGYTF. DNA for the CDR3: TGTGCCAGCAGCTCCGGACAGGGGGATGGCTACACCTTC. Looking up the rest from reference TRBV7-3 and TRBJ1-2 gives the full variable domain: GAGVSQTPSNKVTEKGKYVELRCDPISGHTALYWYRQSLGQGPEFLIYFQGTGAADDSGLPNDRFFAVRPEGSVSTLKIQRTERGDSAVYLCASSSGQGDGYTFGSGTRLTVV.

The V and J genes are TRBV6-2 or TRBV6-3 and TRBJ2-2; tentatively, D is TRBD1 (5 bases). The V gene lost 5 bases and the J gene lost 2 bases, with 9 bases spanning the gap. The CDR3 has 14 residues. CDR1 is MNHEY and CDR2 is SVGEGT in the germline V gene. The CDR3 DNA is TGTGCCAGCAGTAAGGGGAAAAACACCGGGGAGCTGTTTTTT. Encoded protein: CASSKGKNTGELFF.

V gene TRBV25-1 combines with J gene TRBJ2-1; 10 bases are shared with TRBD2. This CDR3 spans 18 amino acids. The junction had 7 bases not matched to a gene; V was cut back by 2 bases and J by 0 bases. Germline CDR1 is MGHDK and CDR2 is SYGVNS. The CDR3 DNA is TGTGCCAGCAGTGAACCGAGCGGGGGGGGTAGCTCCTACAATGAGCAGTTCTTC. Translation gives CASSEPSGGGSSYNEQFF.

The CDR3 DNA sequence: TGTGCCAGCAGTTACGGTCAGGGATCCTATGGCTACACCTTC. Translated, it gives CASSYGQGSYGYTF. V is TRBV6-5 and J is TRBJ1-2; TRBD1 is a possible D gene (5 bases). Germline assignment: CDR1 MNHEY and CDR2 SVGAGI. V shed 2 bases and J shed 4 bases, with 11 bases lying between them. This CDR3 region has 14 residues.

J is TRBJ2-5 and V is TRBV19; the D gene is possibly TRBD2 (7 bases). Germline V lookup: CDR1 LNHDA, CDR2 SQIVND (reference sequence). This CDR3 region has 16 residues. V shed 5 bases and J shed 4 bases, with 20 bases lying between them. The CDR3 DNA reads TGTGCCAGTAGTCTGATAGGGGGGGGCCTGGGAGAGACCCAGTACTTC. Its translation: CASSLIGGGLGETQYF.

J is TRBJ1-2 and V is TRBV5-1; maybe TRBD1 (5 bases). Germline values: CDR1 SGHRS, CDR2 YFSETQ. This CDR3 region has 15 residues. Trimming removed 2 bases from V and 6 bases from J, with 17 bases in between. DNA of the CDR3: TGCGCCAGCAGCTTTTCAGGGCTGCGAGAGGATGGCTACACCTTC. Translated: CASSFSGLREDGYTF.

The chain links TRBV7-6 to TRBJ1-1; D is ambiguous. The germline gives CDR1 SGHVS, CDR2 FNYEAQ. The CDR3 has 15 amino acids. V was clipped by 2 bases and J by 4 bases, with 14 bases between them. CDR3 loop: CASSLRSGVGTEAFF. The CDR3 DNA follows: TGTGCCAGCAGCTTACGGTCCGGGGTGGGCACTGAAGCTTTCTTT.

The chain recombines TRBV19 with TRBJ2-2; TRBD1 aligns across 9 bases. The CDR3 is 16 residues long. From germline, CDR1 is LNHDA and CDR2 SQIVND (reference sequence). V shed 5 bases and J 2 bases; nucleotides not matched to a gene: 6. The CDR3 spells CASSSGQGPNTGELFF. The DNA for the CDR3 is TGTGCCAGTAGTTCGGGACAGGGCCCCAACACCGGGGAGCTGTTTTTT.

In this sample, this clone turned up once. The V and J genes are TRBV7-9 and TRBJ1-2, with D hard to call. Per the germline V gene, CDR1 is SEHNR and CDR2 is FQNEAQ (reference sequence). Trimming pared 0 bases from V and 8 bases from J, leaving 10 bases between. The CDR3 consists of 13 residues. DNA for the CDR3: TGTGCCAGCAGCTTAGCGGAGTCTTTGGGCTACACCTTC. Its translation is CASSLAESLGYTF.

The rearrangement links TRBV7-2 to TRBJ2-6, with D perhaps TRBD2 (7 bases). Trimming took 5 bases from V and 4 from J, leaving 15 bases between them. The CDR3 covers 16 residues. Per the germline V gene, CDR1 is SGHTA and CDR2 is FQGNSA. CDR3 nucleotide sequence: TGTGCCAGCAGCCTAAAGGGGGGGCTGGGGGCCAACGTCCTGACTTTC. This sequence encodes CASSLKGGLGANVLTF.

This clone has more than one count but fewer than ten. V and J are TRBV3-1 (or the pseudogene TRBV3-2) and TRBJ2-2; 11 nucleotides align to TRBD1. V was pared by 4 bases and J by 6 bases, with 4 bases of the junction left unmatched. Germline V gives CDR1 LGHDT, CDR2 YNNKEL (reference sequence). This CDR3 spans 15 amino acids. The CDR3 reads CASSPPGQGAGELFF. Here the CDR3 DNA reads TGTGCCAGCAGCCCCCCGGGACAGGGGGCCGGGGAGCTGTTTTTT.

V gene TRBV7-3 combines with J gene TRBJ2-2; the match to TRBD2 covers 8 bases. The V and J ends lost 4 bases and 7 bases, in that order; junction bases with no gene match: 11. This CDR3 contains 16 residues. Germline lookup yields CDR1 SGHTA and CDR2 FQGTGA. CDR3 protein: CASSSLAGLEGGELFF. The CDR3 DNA reads as TGTGCCAGCAGCTCGCTAGCGGGCTTGGAGGGCGGGGAGCTGTTTTTT.

The chain joins TRBV12-5 to TRBJ2-5, with TRBD2 matching 7 bases. This CDR3 has 14 amino acids. J lost 5 bases, V lost 4 bases, and 7 bases had no gene match. Germline values: CDR1 LGHNT, CDR2 FRNRAP. The CDR3 spells CASGSWTGGETQYF. In DNA form, the CDR3 reads TGTGCTAGTGGTTCCTGGACGGGAGGTGAGACCCAGTACTTC.

The table lists this clone with a count of one. The rearrangement uses TRBV6-4 and TRBJ2-3; 7 nucleotides align to TRBD1. The length of the CDR3 is 14 residues. Germline V lookup: CDR1 MRHNA, CDR2 SNTAGT. With V trimmed by 6 bases and J by 6 bases, 9 bases remained unmatched. The CDR3 DNA reads as TGTGCCAGCAGCGAGTCGCCACAGGGGGATACGCAGTATTTT. Amino acid sequence: CASSESPQGDTQYF.

A few counts support this clone. CDR3: CASSYGDSNGEQYF. In DNA, the CDR3 is TGTGCCAGCAGCTATGGGGACAGTAACGGCGAGCAGTACTTC. This sequence joins TRBV5-4 and TRBJ2-7; TRBD1 matches at 7 bases. The CDR3 runs 14 residues. Per the germline V gene, CDR1 is SGHNT and CDR2 is YYREEE (reference sequence). V was pared by 3 bases and J by 6 bases, with 9 bases of the junction left unmatched.

The chain carries TRBV7-6 and TRBJ2-6, with 10 bases fitting TRBD1. J gave up 1 base and V 4 bases, and 10 bases lay outside the gene matches. From germline, CDR1 is SGHVS and CDR2 FNYEAQ. The CDR3 covers 19 residues. The CDR3 loop reads CASSSRVGQGVSGANVLTF. The CDR3 DNA reads as TGTGCCAGCAGCTCAAGGGTAGGACAGGGGGTATCTGGGGCCAACGTCCTGACTTTC. The variable domain in full, completed from reference TRBV7-6 and TRBJ2-6, reads GAGVSQSPRYKVTKRGQDVALRCDPISGHVSLYWYRQALGQGPEFLTYFNYEAQQDKSGLPNDRFSAERPEGSISTLTIQRTEQRDSAMYRCASSSRVGQGVSGANVLTFGAGSRLTVL.

Note on this clone: The CDR3 does not close with the conserved phenylalanine or tryptophan, likely indicating a read error. The DNA is left out, because the CDR3 cannot be placed on it with certainty; the CDR3 is given as TCRdb lists it. The chain employs TRBV7-7 and TRBJ2-3; the table's D call TRBD2 went unverified against the DNA. The CDR3 spans 11 residues, counting both ends. Germline V lookup: CDR1 SSHAT, CDR2 FNYEAQ (reference sequence). The chain's CDR3 is CASSSRAAPRE.

The chain has TRBV18 and TRBJ1-4, with TRBD1 matching 7 bases. Germline loops: CDR1 KGHSH, CDR2 LQKENI. The CDR3 runs 15 residues. V was pared by 5 bases and J by 2 bases, with 5 bases of the junction left unmatched. The CDR3 DNA reads TGTGCCAGCTCAGAGCGGACAGGTACTAATGAAAAACTGTTTTTT. Its protein is CASSERTGTNEKLFF. Based on the CDR3 plus reference TRBV18 and TRBJ1-4, the full variable domain is NAGVMQNPRHLVRRRGQEARLRCSPMKGHSHVYWYRQLPEEGLKFMVYLQKENIIDESGMPKERFSAEFPKEGPSILRIQQVVRGDSAAYFCASSERTGTNEKLFFGSGTQLSVL.

The J gene is TRBJ2-7, the V gene TRBV11-1, with a tentative D call TRBD2 (6 bases). The CDR3 is made up of 14 amino acids. Germline V CDR1 and CDR2: SGHAT, FQDESV (reference sequence). V lost 7 bases and J 3 bases, leaving 16 bases between the germline ends. For the CDR3, the DNA is TGTGCCAGCAACAAGGGAGGACCCGGCTACGAGCAGTACTTC. Its translation is CASNKGGPGYEQYF.